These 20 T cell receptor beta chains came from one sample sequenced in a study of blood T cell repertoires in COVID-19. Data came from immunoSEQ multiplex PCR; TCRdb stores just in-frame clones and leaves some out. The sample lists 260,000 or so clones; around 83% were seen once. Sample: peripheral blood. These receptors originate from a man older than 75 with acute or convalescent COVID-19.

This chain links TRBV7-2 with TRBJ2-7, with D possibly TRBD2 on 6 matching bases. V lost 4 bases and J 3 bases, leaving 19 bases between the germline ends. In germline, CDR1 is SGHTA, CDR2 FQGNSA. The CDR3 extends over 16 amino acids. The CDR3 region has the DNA TGTGCCAGCAGCTCCGCGAGGGGTGCGGGATACTACGAGCAGTACTTC. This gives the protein CASSSARGAGYYEQYF.

DNA for the CDR3: TGTGCCAGCACGCGGGGGGGCGCGGAGACTGAAGCTTTCTTT. Its protein is CASTRGGAETEAFF. V gene TRBV6-5 combines with J gene TRBJ1-1; possibly TRBD1 for D (6 bases). The CDR3 sequence is 14 residues long. V was trimmed by 7 bases and J by 5 bases, leaving 17 bases between them. Per germline, CDR1 MNHEY and CDR2 SVGAGI.

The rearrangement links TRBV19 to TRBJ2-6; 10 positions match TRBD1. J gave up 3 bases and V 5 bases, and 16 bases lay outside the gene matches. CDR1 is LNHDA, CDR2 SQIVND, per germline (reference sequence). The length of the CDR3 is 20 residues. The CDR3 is CASSPGETGGPFFGANVLTF. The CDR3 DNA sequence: TGTGCCAGTAGTCCGGGAGAGACAGGGGGCCCCTTTTTTGGGGCCAACGTCCTGACTTTC.

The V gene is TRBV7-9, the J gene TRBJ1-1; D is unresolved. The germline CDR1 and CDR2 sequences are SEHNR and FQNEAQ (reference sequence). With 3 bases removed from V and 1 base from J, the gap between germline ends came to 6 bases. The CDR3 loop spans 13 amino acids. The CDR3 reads CASSFGPNTEAFF. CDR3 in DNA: TGTGCCAGCAGCTTTGGGCCGAACACTGAAGCTTTCTTT.

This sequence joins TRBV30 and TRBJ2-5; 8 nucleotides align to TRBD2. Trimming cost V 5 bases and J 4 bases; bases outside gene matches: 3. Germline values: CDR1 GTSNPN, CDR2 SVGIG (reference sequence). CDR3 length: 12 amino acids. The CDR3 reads CAWREGRETQYF. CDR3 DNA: TGTGCCTGGCGGGAGGGAAGAGAGACCCAGTACTTC.

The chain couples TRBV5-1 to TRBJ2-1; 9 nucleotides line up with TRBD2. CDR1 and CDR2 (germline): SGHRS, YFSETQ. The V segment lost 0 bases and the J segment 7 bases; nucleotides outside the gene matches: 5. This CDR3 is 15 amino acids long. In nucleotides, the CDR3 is TGCGCCAGCAGCTTGGGACTAGCGGATAAGAATGAGCAGTTCTTC. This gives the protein CASSLGLADKNEQFF. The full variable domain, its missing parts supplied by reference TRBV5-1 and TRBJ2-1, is KAGVTQTPRYLIKTRGQQVTLSCSPISGHRSVSWYQQTPGQGLQFLFEYFSETQRNKGNFPGRFSGRQFSNSRSEMNVSTLELGDSALYLCASSLGLADKNEQFFGPGTRLTVL.

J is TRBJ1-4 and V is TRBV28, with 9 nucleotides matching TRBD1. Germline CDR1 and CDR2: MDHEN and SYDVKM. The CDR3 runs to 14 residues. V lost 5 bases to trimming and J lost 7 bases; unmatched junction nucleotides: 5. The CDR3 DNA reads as TGTGCCAGCAGTACAGGGGGCGAGGGTGAAAAACTGTTTTTT. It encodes CASSTGGEGEKLFF.

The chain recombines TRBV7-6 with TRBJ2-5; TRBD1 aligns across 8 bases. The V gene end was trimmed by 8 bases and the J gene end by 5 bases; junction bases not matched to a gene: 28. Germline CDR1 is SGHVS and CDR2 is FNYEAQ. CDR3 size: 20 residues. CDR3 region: CASGRGLDRVSGLYRETQYF. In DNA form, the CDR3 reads TGTGCCAGCGGCCGGGGTTTGGACAGGGTCTCTGGATTGTACCGGGAGACCCAGTACTTC.

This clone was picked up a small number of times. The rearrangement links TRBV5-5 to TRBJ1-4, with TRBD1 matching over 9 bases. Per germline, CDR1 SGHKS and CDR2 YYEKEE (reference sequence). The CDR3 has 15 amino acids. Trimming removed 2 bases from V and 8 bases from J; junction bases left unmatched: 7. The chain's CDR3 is CASSFEGQGGEKLFF. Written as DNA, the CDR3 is TGTGCCAGCAGCTTTGAGGGACAGGGAGGAGAAAAACTGTTTTTT.

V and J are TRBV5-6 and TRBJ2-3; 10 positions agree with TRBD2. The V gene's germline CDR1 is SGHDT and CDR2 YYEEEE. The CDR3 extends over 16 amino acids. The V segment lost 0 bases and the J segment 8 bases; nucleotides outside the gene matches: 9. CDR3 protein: CASSLEQAGGIGTQYF. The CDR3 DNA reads TGTGCCAGCAGCTTGGAGCAAGCGGGGGGGATAGGTACGCAGTATTTT.

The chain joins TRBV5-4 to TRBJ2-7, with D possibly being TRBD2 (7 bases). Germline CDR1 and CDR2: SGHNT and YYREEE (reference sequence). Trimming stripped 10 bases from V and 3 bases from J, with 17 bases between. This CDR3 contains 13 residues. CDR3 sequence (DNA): TGTGCCTGGGGGGGTCAGGGGCACTACGAGCAGTACTTC. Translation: CAWGGQGHYEQYF.

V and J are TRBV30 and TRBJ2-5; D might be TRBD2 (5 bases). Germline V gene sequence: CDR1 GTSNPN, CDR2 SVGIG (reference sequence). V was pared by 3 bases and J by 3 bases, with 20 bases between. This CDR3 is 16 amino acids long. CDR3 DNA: TGTGCCTGGAGCGTAAGGCCCGGTTGGGGAGAAGAGACCCAGTACTTC. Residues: CAWSVRPGWGEETQYF.

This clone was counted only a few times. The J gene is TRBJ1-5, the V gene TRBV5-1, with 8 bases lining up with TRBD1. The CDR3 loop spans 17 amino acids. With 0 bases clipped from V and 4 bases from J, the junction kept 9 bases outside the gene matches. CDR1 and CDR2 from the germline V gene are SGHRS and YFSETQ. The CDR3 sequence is CASSLGTGSGSNQPQHF. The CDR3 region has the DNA TGCGCCAGCAGCTTGGGGACAGGGTCGGGTAGTAATCAGCCCCAGCATTTT.

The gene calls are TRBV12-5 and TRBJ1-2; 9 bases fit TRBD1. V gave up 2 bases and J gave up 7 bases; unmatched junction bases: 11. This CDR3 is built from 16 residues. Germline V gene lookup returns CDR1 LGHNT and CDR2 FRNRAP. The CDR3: CASGLTAGTGSGGYTF. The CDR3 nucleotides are TGTGCTAGTGGTTTGACCGCCGGGACAGGGTCGGGTGGCTACACCTTC.

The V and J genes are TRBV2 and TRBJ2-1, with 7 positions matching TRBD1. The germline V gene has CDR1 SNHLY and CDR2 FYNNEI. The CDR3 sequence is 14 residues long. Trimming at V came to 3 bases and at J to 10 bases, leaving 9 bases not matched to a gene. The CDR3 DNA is TGTGCCAGCAGTGACCAGAGGGGGCGCGGAGAGCAGTTCTTC. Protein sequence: CASSDQRGRGEQFF.

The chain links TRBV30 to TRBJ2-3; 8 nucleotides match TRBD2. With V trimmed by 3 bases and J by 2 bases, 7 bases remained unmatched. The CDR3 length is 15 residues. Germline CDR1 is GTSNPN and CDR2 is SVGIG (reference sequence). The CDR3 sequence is CAWSGGGRITDTQYF. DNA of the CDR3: TGTGCCTGGAGCGGCGGCGGGAGGATCACAGATACGCAGTATTTT.

The CDR3 bases are TGTGCCAGCCGTTGGACAGGGATCGACTATGGCTACACCTTC. Translated: CASRWTGIDYGYTF. The V and J genes are TRBV2 and TRBJ1-2; 8 bases are shared with TRBD1. CDR1 is SNHLY and CDR2 is FYNNEI in the germline V gene. V lost 8 bases and J lost 3; bases outside the gene matches: 8. The CDR3 runs 14 residues.

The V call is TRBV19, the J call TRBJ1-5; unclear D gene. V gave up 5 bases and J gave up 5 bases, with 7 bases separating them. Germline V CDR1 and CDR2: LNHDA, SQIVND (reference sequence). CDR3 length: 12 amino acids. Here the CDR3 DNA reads TGTGCCAGTAGTCCGCGGGATCAGCCCCAGCATTTT. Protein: CASSPRDQPQHF. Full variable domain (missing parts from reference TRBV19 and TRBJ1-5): DGGITQSPKYLFRKEGQNVTLSCEQNLNHDAMYWYRQDPGQGLRLIYYSQIVNDFQKGDIAEGYSVSREKKESFPLTVTSAQKNPTAFYLCASSPRDQPQHFGDGTRLSIL.

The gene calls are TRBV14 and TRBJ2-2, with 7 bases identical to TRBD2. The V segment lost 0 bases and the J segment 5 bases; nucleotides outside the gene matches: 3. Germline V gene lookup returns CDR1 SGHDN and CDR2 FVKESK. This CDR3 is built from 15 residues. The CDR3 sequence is CASSQDSRETGELFF. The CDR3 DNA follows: TGTGCCAGCAGCCAAGATTCGCGGGAGACCGGGGAGCTGTTTTTT.

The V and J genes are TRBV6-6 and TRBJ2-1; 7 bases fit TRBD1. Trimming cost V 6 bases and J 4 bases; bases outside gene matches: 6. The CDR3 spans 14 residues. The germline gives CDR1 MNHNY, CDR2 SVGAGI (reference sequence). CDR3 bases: TGTGCCAGCAGCTTGGGACAGCTATACAATGAGCAGTTCTTC. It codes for CASSLGQLYNEQFF.